This T cell receptor (beta chain) was documented in a study of identical twins. Findings and limits, study-wide: When twins shared out-of-frame alpha sequences, those sequences had excess low generation probability.

One entry per CDR3 protein results from TCRdb running MiXCR on the 5' RACE reads. Of about 720,000 distinct CDR3 sequences listed, 15% to 20% are singletons. Trimming left V 1 base short and J 0 bases short, with 6 bases between. The CDR3 is 14 residues long. Germline loops: CDR1 SGHTA, CDR2 FQGNSA. The table lists this clonotype with a few counts. The antigen remains undetermined. The same sample was also studied in work on T cells expressing NK-cell markers. That report adds: Repertoire data for TCR beta were derived from sorted T cells (CD3+CD56+NKG2C+, CD3+CD56+NKG2C- and CD3+CD56-NKG2C+). Expanded NKG2C+ T cell clones were not confirmed as HCMV-specific.

This receptor was taken from a woman aged 18-30 years in good health. This sequence joins TRBV7-2 and TRBJ2-5; no clear D gene. The sequenced sample was PBMCs. This chain's CDR3 is CASSLDYHQETQYF. Written as DNA, the CDR3 is TGTGCCAGCAGCTTAGACTACCACCAAGAGACCCAGTACTTC.